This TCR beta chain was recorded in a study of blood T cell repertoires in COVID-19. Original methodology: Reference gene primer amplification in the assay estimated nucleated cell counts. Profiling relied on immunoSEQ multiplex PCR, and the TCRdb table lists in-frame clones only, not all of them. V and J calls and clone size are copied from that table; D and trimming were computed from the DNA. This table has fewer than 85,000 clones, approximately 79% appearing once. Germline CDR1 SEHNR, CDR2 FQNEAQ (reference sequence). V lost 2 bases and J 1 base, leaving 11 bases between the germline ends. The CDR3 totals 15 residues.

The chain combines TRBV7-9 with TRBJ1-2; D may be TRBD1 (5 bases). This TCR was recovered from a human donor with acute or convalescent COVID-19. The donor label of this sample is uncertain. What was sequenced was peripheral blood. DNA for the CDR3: TGTGCCAGCAGCTTACTGGGGCGAATTAACTATGGCTACACCTTC. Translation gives CASSLLGRINYGYTF.